Shown below are 28 T cell receptor beta chains from a single sample sequenced in a study of cytomegalovirus exposure and HLA in healthy donors. Use of 60 Vbeta and 13 Jbeta primers characterized the PCR. Data came from immunoSEQ multiplex PCR; TCRdb stores just in-frame clones and leaves some out. The table records some 110,000 clones, approximately 79% of them present only once. The specimen sequenced was PBMCs. The receptors here all came from a man between 50 and 59 years old in good health and CMV-seropositive.

The chain is built from TRBV25-1 and TRBJ2-2; 11 bases line up with TRBD2. The CDR3 has 16 residues. The trim removed 7 bases at V and 5 bases at J, leaving 9 bases unmatched. CDR1 and CDR2 (germline): MGHDK, SYGVNS. CDR3 in amino acids: CASKNSGGARTGELFF. DNA for the CDR3: TGTGCCAGCAAGAATAGCGGGGGGGCCAGGACCGGGGAGCTGTTTTTT. The full variable domain, rest sourced from reference TRBV25-1 and TRBJ2-2, is EADIYQTPRYLVIGTGKKITLECSQTMGHDKMYWYQQDPGMELHLIHYSYGVNSTEKGDLSSESTVSRIRTEHFPLTLESARPSHTSQYLCASKNSGGARTGELFFGEGSRLTVL.

Of note for this clone: The conserved closing phenylalanine or tryptophan is absent in this CDR3, likely reflecting a read error. The DNA is left out, because the CDR3 cannot be placed on it with certainty; the CDR3 is given as TCRdb lists it. The rearrangement uses TRBV6-1 and TRBJ2-7; TRBD1 is the table's D call, not checked against the DNA. The germline V gene encodes CDR1 MNHNS and CDR2 SASEGT. With termini counted, the CDR3 has 11 amino acids. The CDR3 protein is CASSPDRALIL.

This clone was recorded once. CDR3 in amino acids: CASSEEQGVGEQFF. The CDR3 bases are TGTGCCAGCAGTGAAGAACAGGGAGTAGGTGAGCAGTTCTTC. This sequence joins TRBV2 and TRBJ2-1; D is possibly TRBD1 (6 bases). Germline V gene sequence: CDR1 SNHLY, CDR2 FYNNEI. The CDR3 loop spans 14 amino acids. Trimming stripped 1 base from V and 9 bases from J, with 13 bases between.

This sequence joins TRBV12-5 and TRBJ2-1; the match to TRBD2 covers 10 bases. From germline, CDR1 is LGHNT and CDR2 FRNRAP. The CDR3 runs 15 residues. Unmatched junction bases numbered 6, after V lost 4 bases and J lost 6 bases. CDR3 sequence reads: CASGSDSGRPNEQFF. In nucleotides, the CDR3 is TGTGCTAGTGGTTCGGATAGCGGGAGGCCCAATGAGCAGTTCTTC.

The chain recombines TRBV5-1 with TRBJ2-7; D is unresolved. Germline loops: CDR1 SGHRS, CDR2 YFSETQ. V dropped 1 base and J dropped 7 bases, with 12 bases sitting between them. The CDR3 totals 13 residues. CDR3 region: CASSLRVTSEQYF. The CDR3 nucleotides read TGCGCCAGCAGCTTGAGAGTTACGTCTGAGCAGTACTTC. Looking up the rest from reference TRBV5-1 and TRBJ2-7 gives the full variable domain: KAGVTQTPRYLIKTRGQQVTLSCSPISGHRSVSWYQQTPGQGLQFLFEYFSETQRNKGNFPGRFSGRQFSNSRSEMNVSTLELGDSALYLCASSLRVTSEQYFGPGTRLTVT.

This sequence joins TRBV15 and TRBJ1-2, with 8 bases identical to TRBD1. CDR3 length: 15 residues. The J segment lost 3 bases and the V segment lost 3 bases, leaving 6 bases of the junction unmatched. CDR1 and CDR2 from the germline V gene are LNHNV and YYDKDF (reference sequence). CDR3 protein: CATSRRDRPYYGYTF. CDR3 DNA sequence: TGTGCCACCAGCAGGAGGGACAGGCCCTACTATGGCTACACCTTC.

Only a few counts were recorded for this clone. The J gene is TRBJ1-4, the V gene TRBV7-9; 7 nucleotides line up with TRBD1. Losses at the gene ends were 5 bases for V and 8 bases for J; bases not matched to a gene: 14. CDR3 size: 16 residues. Germline V gives CDR1 SEHNR, CDR2 FQNEAQ (reference sequence). The CDR3 region has the DNA TGTGCCAGCAGCCCCCTCCTGGGACAGTATCAGGAAAAACTGTTTTTT. Translating gives CASSPLLGQYQEKLFF.

The sample holds one count of this clone. The chain couples TRBV5-6 to TRBJ1-5; possibly TRBD1 for D (5 bases). The CDR3 runs 15 residues. Trimming shortened V by 1 base and J by 2 bases, and 10 bases separated the two germline ends. From germline, CDR1 is SGHDT and CDR2 YYEEEE. The CDR3 DNA reads as TGTGCCAGCAGCTTGTGGGGGGGAGGCAATCAGCCCCAGCATTTT. It codes for CASSLWGGGNQPQHF.

This clone was observed a handful of times. J is TRBJ2-1 and V is TRBV5-4, with 7 nucleotides matching TRBD2. V trimming: 5 bases; J trimming: 4 bases; junction bases outside the gene matches: 3. This CDR3 spans 13 amino acids. CDR1 SGHNT and CDR2 YYREEE come from the germline V gene (reference sequence). This chain's CDR3 is CASRRESYNEQFF. The CDR3 region has the DNA TGTGCCAGCAGGCGGGAGTCTTACAATGAGCAGTTCTTC.

DNA for the CDR3: TGTGCCAGCAGCTTAGCTCTGGCCAGGGGGAACGAAAAACTGTTTTTT. Protein: CASSLALARGNEKLFF. The V and J genes are TRBV7-9 and TRBJ1-4, with 7 bases lining up with TRBD1. CDR1 is SEHNR and CDR2 is FQNEAQ in the germline V gene (reference sequence). V lost 0 bases, J lost 8 bases, and 9 bases stayed unmatched. The CDR3 contains 16 residues.

The chain has TRBV7-2 and TRBJ2-3, with 12 bases aligning to TRBD2. Germline V gene data show CDR1 as SGHTA and CDR2 as FQGNSA. The ends lost 5 bases at V and 4 bases at J; junction bases unmatched: 10. The CDR3 is made up of 17 amino acids. As DNA, the CDR3 is TGTGCCAGCAGCCCGAGAGCTAGCGGGGGGGCGGCAGATACGCAGTATTTT. Its translation: CASSPRASGGAADTQYF.

The chain is built from TRBV11-2 and TRBJ2-7, with 8 positions matching TRBD1. J gave up 6 bases and V 5 bases, and 12 bases lay outside the gene matches. The CDR3 sequence is 15 residues long. Germline lookup yields CDR1 SGHAT and CDR2 FQNNGV. This CDR3 reads CASSPRTGYSSEQYF. CDR3 sequence (DNA): TGTGCCAGCAGCCCCAGGACAGGGTATAGCAGCGAGCAGTACTTC.

The chain couples TRBV28 to TRBJ1-3; no definite D call. This CDR3 has 13 residues. Trimming left V 6 bases short and J 0 bases short, with 6 bases between. The germline V gene encodes CDR1 MDHEN and CDR2 SYDVKM. CDR3 region: CASRSGSGNTIYF. The CDR3 DNA follows: TGTGCCAGCAGGTCAGGCTCTGGAAACACCATATATTTT.

The V gene is TRBV27, the J gene TRBJ2-7; 12 nucleotides line up with TRBD1. CDR1 is MNHEY and CDR2 is SMNVEV in the germline V gene (reference sequence). V shed 5 bases and J 0 bases; nucleotides not matched to a gene: 14. This CDR3 spans 19 amino acids. CDR3 amino acids: CASSPGTGGLRSSSYEQYF. CDR3 DNA: TGTGCCAGCAGTCCCGGGACAGGGGGCCTACGTAGCAGCTCCTACGAGCAGTACTTC.

The CDR3 loop is CASSLSASGGAYEQYF. CDR3 DNA: TGTGCCAGCAGCTTATCGGCTAGCGGGGGGGCCTACGAGCAGTACTTC. This chain connects TRBV7-2 to TRBJ2-7; 12 positions match TRBD2. Germline V gene sequence: CDR1 SGHTA, CDR2 FQGNSA. This CDR3 is 16 amino acids long. V lost 2 bases and J lost 2; bases outside the gene matches: 4.

This chain links TRBV28 with TRBJ2-7; 7 bases align to TRBD1. J gave up 6 bases and V 2 bases, and 10 bases lay outside the gene matches. Germline-derived CDR1 and CDR2 are MDHEN and SYDVKM. This CDR3 is 15 amino acids long. The CDR3 DNA follows: TGTGCCAGCAGTTTACGGAGACAGGGTCTTGCCGAGCAGTACTTC. Protein product: CASSLRRQGLAEQYF.

The chain links TRBV15 to TRBJ2-7; D possibly corresponds to TRBD2 (5 bases). Per the germline V gene, CDR1 is LNHNV and CDR2 is YYDKDF (reference sequence). The ends were cut back, 5 bases at V and 3 bases at J, with 20 bases in the middle. The length of the CDR3 is 16 residues. The CDR3: CATSSPPSGVNYEQYF. The CDR3 coding sequence is TGTGCCACCAGCTCCCCCCCCTCCGGGGTCAACTACGAGCAGTACTTC.

The V gene is TRBV5-5, the J gene TRBJ2-2, with a tentative D call TRBD1 (6 bases). The CDR3 sequence is 16 residues long. The germline CDR1 and CDR2 sequences are SGHKS and YYEKEE (reference sequence). Trimming left V 3 bases short and J 0 bases short, with 12 bases between. In DNA form, the CDR3 reads TGTGCCAGCAGCTCTCATAAGGGGGCGAACACCGGGGAGCTGTTTTTT. It encodes CASSSHKGANTGELFF.

The chain links TRBV7-2 to TRBJ1-1; unclear D gene. The germline V gene has CDR1 SGHTA and CDR2 FQGNSA. CDR3 length: 14 amino acids. The V and J ends lost 4 bases and 1 base respectively, with 10 bases between them. The DNA of the CDR3 is TGTGCCAGCAGCTCCGGACTGGCGAACACTGAAGCTTTCTTT. Its translation is CASSSGLANTEAFF.

This chain links TRBV11-2 with TRBJ2-7; D is unclear. CDR1 and CDR2 (germline): SGHAT, FQNNGV. Trimming pared 1 base from V and 2 bases from J, leaving 3 bases between. This CDR3 contains 12 residues. CDR3 sequence: CASSLGAYEQYF. The CDR3 DNA follows: TGTGCCAGCAGCTTAGGAGCCTACGAGCAGTACTTC.

Details on this clone: The germline gene is not matched at one end of the junction; a read error may be the cause. The chain employs TRBV7-7 and TRBJ2-5, with D perhaps matching TRBD2 (6 bases). The V gene's germline CDR1 is SSHAT and CDR2 FNYEAQ (reference sequence). The CDR3 has 13 residues. DNA for the CDR3: TGTGCTAGCAGCTTCGGGAGTAGAGAGACCCAGTACTTC. Its translation is CASSFGSRETQYF. Using reference TRBV7-7 and TRBJ2-5 for the parts outside the CDR3, the full variable domain is GAGVSQSPRYKVTKRGQDVTLRCDPISSHATLYWYQQALGQGPEFLTYFNYEAQPDKSGLPSDRFSAERPEGSISTLTIQRTEQRDSAMYRCASSFGSRETQYFGPGTRLLVL.

The chain has TRBV7-9 and TRBJ1-3, with unresolved D. Germline CDR1 and CDR2: SEHNR and FQNEAQ (reference sequence). The CDR3 runs 13 residues. The V and J ends lost 6 bases and 0 bases respectively, with 6 bases between them. This CDR3 reads CASRQNSGNTIYF. The DNA of the CDR3 is TGTGCCAGCAGACAGAACTCTGGAAACACCATATATTTT.

The chain employs TRBV13 and TRBJ1-4; no clear D gene. Germline V gene sequence: CDR1 PRHDT, CDR2 FYEKMQ (reference sequence). This CDR3 comprises 15 residues. V lost 5 bases, J lost 8 bases, and 18 bases lay in between. The CDR3 protein is CASSQRSSAEEKLFF. The CDR3 nucleotides read TGTGCCAGCAGCCAGCGGAGCTCCGCAGAGGAAAAACTGTTTTTT.

This chain uses TRBV6-1 with TRBJ1-3, with 8 bases identical to TRBD1. The CDR3 covers 14 residues. CDR1 and CDR2 from the germline V gene are MNHNS and SASEGT. V shed 8 bases and J 6 bases; nucleotides not matched to a gene: 9. The CDR3 coding sequence is TGTGCCAGCTTTCTCAGGGGGCGCGAAAACACCATATATTTT. Translated, it gives CASFLRGRENTIYF.

The chain recombines TRBV6-5 with TRBJ2-2, with 7 bases fitting TRBD1. V lost 2 bases and J lost 4; bases outside the gene matches: 7. This CDR3 is 16 amino acids long. Germline V gene sequence: CDR1 MNHEY, CDR2 SVGAGI. As DNA, the CDR3 is TGTGCCAGCAGTTACCTCGGGACAGAAGTCACCGGGGAGCTGTTTTTT. Translated, it gives CASSYLGTEVTGELFF.

This clone was seen a handful of times. V is TRBV5-4 and J is TRBJ2-6; TRBD1 agrees at 8 bases. The V segment lost 3 bases and the J segment 0 bases; nucleotides outside the gene matches: 2. The CDR3 has 16 amino acids. Looked up from germline, CDR1 is SGHNT and CDR2 is YYREEE (reference sequence). The CDR3: CASSSGQVSGANVLTF. Written as DNA, the CDR3 is TGTGCCAGCAGCTCGGGACAGGTCTCTGGGGCCAACGTCCTGACTTTC.

This sequence joins TRBV7-9 and TRBJ2-5, with D perhaps matching TRBD1 (5 bases). Trimming cost V 4 bases and J 5 bases, with 11 bases left between them. The CDR3 has 13 amino acids. The germline V gene has CDR1 SEHNR and CDR2 FQNEAQ (reference sequence). Written as DNA, the CDR3 is TGTGCCAGCAGCTCGATGGGGCGGGAGACCCAGTACTTC. This gives the protein CASSSMGRETQYF.

V usage is TRBV14 and J usage is TRBJ2-2, with D possibly matching TRBD2 (6 bases). Between the trimmed V and J ends, which lost 0 bases and 5 bases, there was a span of 19 bases. The CDR3 loop spans 18 amino acids. Germline CDR1 SGHDN, CDR2 FVKESK. CDR3 sequence: CASSQDPTSLGWTGELFF. For the CDR3, the DNA is TGTGCCAGCAGCCAAGACCCTACTAGCCTGGGTTGGACCGGGGAGCTGTTTTTT.